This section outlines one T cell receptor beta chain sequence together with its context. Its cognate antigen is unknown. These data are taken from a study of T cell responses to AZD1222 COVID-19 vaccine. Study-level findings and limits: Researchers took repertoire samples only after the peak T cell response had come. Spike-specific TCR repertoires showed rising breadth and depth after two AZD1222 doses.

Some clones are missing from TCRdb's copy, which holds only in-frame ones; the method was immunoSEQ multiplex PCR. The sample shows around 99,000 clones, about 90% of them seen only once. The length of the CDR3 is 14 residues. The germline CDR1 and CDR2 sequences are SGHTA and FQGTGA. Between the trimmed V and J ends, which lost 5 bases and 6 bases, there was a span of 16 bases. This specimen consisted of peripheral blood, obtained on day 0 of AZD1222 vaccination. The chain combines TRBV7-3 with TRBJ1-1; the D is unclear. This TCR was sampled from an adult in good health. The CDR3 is CASSLQPGVPEAFF. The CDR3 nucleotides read TGTGCCAGCAGCCTCCAACCCGGGGTCCCTGAAGCTTTCTTT. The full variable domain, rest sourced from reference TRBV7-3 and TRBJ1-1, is GAGVSQTPSNKVTEKGKYVELRCDPISGHTALYWYRQSLGQGPEFLIYFQGTGAADDSGLPNDRFFAVRPEGSVSTLKIQRTERGDSAVYLCASSLQPGVPEAFFGQGTRLTVV.